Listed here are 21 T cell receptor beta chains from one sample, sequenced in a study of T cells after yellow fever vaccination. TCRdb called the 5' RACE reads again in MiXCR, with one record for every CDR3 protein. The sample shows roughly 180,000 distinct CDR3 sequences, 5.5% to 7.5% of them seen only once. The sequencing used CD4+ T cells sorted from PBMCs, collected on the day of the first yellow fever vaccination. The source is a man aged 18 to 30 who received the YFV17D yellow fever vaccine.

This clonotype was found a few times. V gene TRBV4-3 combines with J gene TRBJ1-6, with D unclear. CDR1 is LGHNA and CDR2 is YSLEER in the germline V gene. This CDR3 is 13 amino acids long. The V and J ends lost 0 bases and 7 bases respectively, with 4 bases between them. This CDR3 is CASSQEDNSPLHF. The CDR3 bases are TGCGCCAGCAGCCAAGAGGACAATTCACCCCTCCACTTT.

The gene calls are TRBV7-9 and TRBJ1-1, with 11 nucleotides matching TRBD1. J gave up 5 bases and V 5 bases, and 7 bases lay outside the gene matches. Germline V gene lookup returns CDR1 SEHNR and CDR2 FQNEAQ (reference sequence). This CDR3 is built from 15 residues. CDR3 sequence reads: CASSAGQGVWTEAFF. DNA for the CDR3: TGTGCCAGCAGCGCGGGACAGGGGGTATGGACTGAAGCTTTCTTT.

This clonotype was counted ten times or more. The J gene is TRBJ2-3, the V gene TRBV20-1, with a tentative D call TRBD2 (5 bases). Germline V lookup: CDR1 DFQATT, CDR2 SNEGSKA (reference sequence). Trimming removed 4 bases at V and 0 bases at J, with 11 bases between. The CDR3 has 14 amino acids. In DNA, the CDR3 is TGCAGTGCTACCCGGGGTGCTAGCACAGATACGCAGTATTTT. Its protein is CSATRGASTDTQYF.

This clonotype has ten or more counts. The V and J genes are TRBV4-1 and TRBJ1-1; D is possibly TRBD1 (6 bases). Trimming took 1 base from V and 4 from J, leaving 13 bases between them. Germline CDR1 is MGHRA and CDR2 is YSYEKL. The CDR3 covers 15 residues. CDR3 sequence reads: CASSQGRGRVTEAFF. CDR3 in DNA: TGCGCCAGCAGCCAAGGTCGGGGGCGAGTCACTGAAGCTTTCTTT.

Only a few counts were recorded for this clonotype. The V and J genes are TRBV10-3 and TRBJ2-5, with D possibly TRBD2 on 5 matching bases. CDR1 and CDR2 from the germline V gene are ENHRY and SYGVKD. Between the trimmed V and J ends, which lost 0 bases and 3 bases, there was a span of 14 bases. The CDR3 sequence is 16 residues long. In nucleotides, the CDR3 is TGTGCCATCAGTGAGTCGACGGCAGGAGGTAAAGAGACCCAGTACTTC. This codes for CAISESTAGGKETQYF.

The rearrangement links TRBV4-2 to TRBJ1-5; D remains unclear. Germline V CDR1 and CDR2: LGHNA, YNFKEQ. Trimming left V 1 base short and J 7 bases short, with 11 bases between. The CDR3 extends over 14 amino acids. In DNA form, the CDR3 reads TGTGCCAGCAGCCAAGCGGCCAGGATACAGCCCCAGCATTTT. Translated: CASSQAARIQPQHF.

CDR3 sequence: CASSTLPTSRTDTDTQYF. CDR3 nucleotide sequence: TGCGCCAGCAGCACGCTACCCACAAGCCGAACTGACACAGATACGCAGTATTTT. This chain joins TRBV4-1 and TRBJ2-3; D gene ambiguous. The V gene lost 5 bases and the J gene lost 2 bases, with 23 bases spanning the gap. The CDR3 is made up of 18 amino acids. CDR1 and CDR2 from the germline V gene are MGHRA and YSYEKL.

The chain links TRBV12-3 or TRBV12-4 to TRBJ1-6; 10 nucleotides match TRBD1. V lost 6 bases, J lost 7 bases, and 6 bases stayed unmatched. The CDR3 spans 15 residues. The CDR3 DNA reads TGTGCCAGCAGCCCGACAGGGGGCCGGAATTCACCCCTCCACTTT. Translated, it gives CASSPTGGRNSPLHF.

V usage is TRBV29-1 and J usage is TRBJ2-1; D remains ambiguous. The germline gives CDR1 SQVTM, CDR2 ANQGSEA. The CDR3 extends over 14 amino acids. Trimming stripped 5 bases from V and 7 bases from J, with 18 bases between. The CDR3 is CSVTGPSIMNEQFF. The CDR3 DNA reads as TGCAGCGTTACCGGGCCCTCAATTATGAATGAGCAGTTCTTC.

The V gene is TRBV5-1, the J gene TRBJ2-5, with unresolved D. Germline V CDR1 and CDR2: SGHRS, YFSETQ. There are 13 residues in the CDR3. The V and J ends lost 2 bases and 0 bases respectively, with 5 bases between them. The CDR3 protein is CASSFGNQETQYF. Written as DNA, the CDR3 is TGCGCCAGCAGCTTTGGTAACCAAGAGACCCAGTACTTC.

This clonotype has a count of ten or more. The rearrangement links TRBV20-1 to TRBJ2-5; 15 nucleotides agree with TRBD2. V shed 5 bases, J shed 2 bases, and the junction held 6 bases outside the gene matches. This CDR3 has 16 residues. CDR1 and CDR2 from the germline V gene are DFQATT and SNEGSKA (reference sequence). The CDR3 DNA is TGCAGTGCTGCGGGACTAGCGGGGGGAGCTCAAGAGACCCAGTACTTC. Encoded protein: CSAAGLAGGAQETQYF.

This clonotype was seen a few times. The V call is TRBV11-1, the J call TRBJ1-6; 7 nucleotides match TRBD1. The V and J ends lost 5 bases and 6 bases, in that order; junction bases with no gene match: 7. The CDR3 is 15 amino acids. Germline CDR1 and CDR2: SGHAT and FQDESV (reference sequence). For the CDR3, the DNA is TGTGCCAGCAGCCTAACCGGGACAGCTAATTCACCCCTCCACTTT. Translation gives CASSLTGTANSPLHF. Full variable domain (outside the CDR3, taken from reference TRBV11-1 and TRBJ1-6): EAEVAQSPRYKITEKSQAVAFWCDPISGHATLYWYRQILGQGPELLVQFQDESVVDDSQLPKDRFSAERLKGVDSTLKIQPAELGDSAMYLCASSLTGTANSPLHFGNGTRLTVT.

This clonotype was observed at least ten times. The CDR3 spells CASSAGQVLSYEQYF. For the CDR3, the DNA is TGCGCCAGCAGCGCCGGACAGGTACTCAGCTACGAGCAGTACTTC. V usage is TRBV5-1 and J usage is TRBJ2-7, with 7 nucleotides matching TRBD1. The CDR3 spans 15 residues. The V segment lost 4 bases and the J segment 3 bases; nucleotides outside the gene matches: 10. Germline-derived CDR1 and CDR2 are SGHRS and YFSETQ.

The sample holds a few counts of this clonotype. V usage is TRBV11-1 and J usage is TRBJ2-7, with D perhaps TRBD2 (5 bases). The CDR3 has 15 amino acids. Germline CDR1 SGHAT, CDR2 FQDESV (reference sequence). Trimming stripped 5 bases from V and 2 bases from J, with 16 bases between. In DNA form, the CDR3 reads TGTGCCAGCAGCCTTCGACTACTGTCTGCCTACGAGCAGTACTTC. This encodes CASSLRLLSAYEQYF.

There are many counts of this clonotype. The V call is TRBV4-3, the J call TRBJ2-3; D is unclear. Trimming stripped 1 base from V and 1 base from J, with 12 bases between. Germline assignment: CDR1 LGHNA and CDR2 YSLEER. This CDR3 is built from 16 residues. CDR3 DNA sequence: TGCGCCAGCAGCCAAGTGCTCCTAGAGGGCACAGATACGCAGTATTTT. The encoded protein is CASSQVLLEGTDTQYF.

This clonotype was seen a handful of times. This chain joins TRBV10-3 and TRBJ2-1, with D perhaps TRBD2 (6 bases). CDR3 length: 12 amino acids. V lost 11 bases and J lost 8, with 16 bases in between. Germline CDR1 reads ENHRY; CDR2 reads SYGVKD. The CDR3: CAGGTRRDEQFF. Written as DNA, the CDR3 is TGTGCCGGAGGGACTCGCCGTGATGAGCAGTTCTTC.

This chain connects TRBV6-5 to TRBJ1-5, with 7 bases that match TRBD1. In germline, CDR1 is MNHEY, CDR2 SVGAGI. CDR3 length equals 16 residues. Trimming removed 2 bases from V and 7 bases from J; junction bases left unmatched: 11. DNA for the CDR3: TGTGCCAGCAGTTACGATACAGGGGATGCGGGGCAGCCCCAGCATTTT. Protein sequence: CASSYDTGDAGQPQHF.

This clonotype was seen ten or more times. The CDR3 sequence: CASSYSLGEQYV. CDR3 in DNA: TGTGCCAGCAGTTACTCGCTGGGGGAGCAGTACGTC. The chain carries TRBV6-2 or TRBV6-3 and TRBJ2-7; D is unclear. CDR3 size: 12 residues. Deletions cut 0 bases from V and 7 bases from J, with 7 bases between. In germline, CDR1 is MNHEY, CDR2 SVGEGT.

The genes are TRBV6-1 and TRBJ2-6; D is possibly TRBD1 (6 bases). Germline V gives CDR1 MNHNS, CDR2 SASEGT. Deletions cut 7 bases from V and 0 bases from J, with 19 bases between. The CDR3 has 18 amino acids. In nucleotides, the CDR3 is TGTGCCAGCACTCTAAGGACAGAGTTTTTCTCTGGGGCCAACGTCCTGACTTTC. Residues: CASTLRTEFFSGANVLTF.

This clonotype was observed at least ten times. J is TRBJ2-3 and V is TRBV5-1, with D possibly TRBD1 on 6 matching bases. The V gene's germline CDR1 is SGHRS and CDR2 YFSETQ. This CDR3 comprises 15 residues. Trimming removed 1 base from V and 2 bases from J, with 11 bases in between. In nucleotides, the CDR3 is TGCGCCAGCAGCTTGACAGGGCTAGTCACAGATACGCAGTATTTT. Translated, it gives CASSLTGLVTDTQYF.

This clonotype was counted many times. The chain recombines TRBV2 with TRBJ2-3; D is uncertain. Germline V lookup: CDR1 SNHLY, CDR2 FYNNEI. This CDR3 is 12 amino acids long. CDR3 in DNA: TGTACACAAAGTTTAGGAGAAGATACGCAGTATTTT. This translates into CTQSLGEDTQYF.